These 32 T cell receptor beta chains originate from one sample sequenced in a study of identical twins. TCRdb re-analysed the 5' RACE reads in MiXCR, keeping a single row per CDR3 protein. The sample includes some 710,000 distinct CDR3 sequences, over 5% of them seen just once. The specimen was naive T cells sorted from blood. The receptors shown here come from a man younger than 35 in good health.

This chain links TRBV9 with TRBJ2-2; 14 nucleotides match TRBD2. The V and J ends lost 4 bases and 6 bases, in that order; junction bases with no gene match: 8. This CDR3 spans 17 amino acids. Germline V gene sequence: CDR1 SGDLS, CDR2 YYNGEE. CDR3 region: CASSPPGLAGAPGELFF. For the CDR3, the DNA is TGTGCCAGCAGCCCCCCGGGACTAGCGGGAGCCCCCGGGGAGCTGTTTTTT. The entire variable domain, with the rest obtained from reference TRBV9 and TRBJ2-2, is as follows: DSGVTQTPKHLITATGQRVTLRCSPRSGDLSVYWYQQSLDQGLQFLIQYYNGEERAKGNILERFSAQQFPDLHSELNLSSLELGDSALYFCASSPPGLAGAPGELFFGEGSRLTVL.

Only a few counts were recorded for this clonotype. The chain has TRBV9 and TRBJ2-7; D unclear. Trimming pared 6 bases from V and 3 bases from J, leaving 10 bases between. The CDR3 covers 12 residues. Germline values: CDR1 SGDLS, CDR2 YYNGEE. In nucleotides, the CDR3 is TGTGCCAGCATGGGCGAAGACTACGAGCAGTACTTC. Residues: CASMGEDYEQYF.

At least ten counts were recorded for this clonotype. DNA for the CDR3: TGTGCCAGAGACATGGGGGGGAAGAACTACAATGAGCAGTTCTTC. Translated: CARDMGGKNYNEQFF. This chain links TRBV7-9 with TRBJ2-1; TRBD2 aligns across 7 bases. CDR3 size: 15 residues. Looked up from germline, CDR1 is SEHNR and CDR2 is FQNEAQ (reference sequence). With 9 bases clipped from V and 3 bases from J, the junction kept 11 bases outside the gene matches.

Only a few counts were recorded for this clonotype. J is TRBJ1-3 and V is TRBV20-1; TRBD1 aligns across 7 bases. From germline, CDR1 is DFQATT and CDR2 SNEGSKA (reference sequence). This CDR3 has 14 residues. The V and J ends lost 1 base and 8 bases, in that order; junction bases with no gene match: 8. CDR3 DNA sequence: TGCAGTGCTAGAGGAGGGGGCTATGGGGACACCATATATTTT. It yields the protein CSARGGGYGDTIYF.

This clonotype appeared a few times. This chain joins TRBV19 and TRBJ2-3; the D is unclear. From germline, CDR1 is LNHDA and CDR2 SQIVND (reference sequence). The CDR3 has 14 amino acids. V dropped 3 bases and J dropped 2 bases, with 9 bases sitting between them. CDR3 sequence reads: CASSIFGSTDTQYF. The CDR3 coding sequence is TGTGCCAGTAGTATTTTCGGATCCACAGATACGCAGTATTTT.

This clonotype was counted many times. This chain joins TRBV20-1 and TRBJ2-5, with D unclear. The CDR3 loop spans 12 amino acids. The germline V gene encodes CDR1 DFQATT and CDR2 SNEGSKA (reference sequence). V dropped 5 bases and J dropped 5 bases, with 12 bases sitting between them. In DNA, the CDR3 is TGCAGTGCTCAGCTAGATAGGGAGACCCAGTACTTC. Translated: CSAQLDRETQYF.

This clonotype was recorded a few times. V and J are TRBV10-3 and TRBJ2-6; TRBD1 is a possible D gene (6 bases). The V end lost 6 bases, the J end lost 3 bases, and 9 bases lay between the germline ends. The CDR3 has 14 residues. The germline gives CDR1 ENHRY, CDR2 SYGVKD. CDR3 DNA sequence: TGTGCCATCAGGGGGGCGGATGGGGCCAACGTCCTGACTTTC. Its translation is CAIRGADGANVLTF.

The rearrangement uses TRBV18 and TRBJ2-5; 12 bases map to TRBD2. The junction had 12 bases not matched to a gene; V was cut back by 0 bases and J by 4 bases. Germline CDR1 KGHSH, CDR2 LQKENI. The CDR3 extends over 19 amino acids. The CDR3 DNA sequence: TGTGCCAGCTCACCACCTAGGTCTAGCGGGAGGGCCGACGGAGAGACCCAGTACTTC. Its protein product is CASSPPRSSGRADGETQYF.

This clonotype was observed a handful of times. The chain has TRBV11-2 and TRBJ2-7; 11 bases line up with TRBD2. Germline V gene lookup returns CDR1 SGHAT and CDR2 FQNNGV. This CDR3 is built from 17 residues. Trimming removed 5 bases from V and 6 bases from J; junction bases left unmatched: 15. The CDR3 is CASSPDSTSGSRSEQYF. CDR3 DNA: TGTGCCAGCAGCCCAGATTCTACTAGCGGGAGTAGGAGCGAGCAGTACTTC.

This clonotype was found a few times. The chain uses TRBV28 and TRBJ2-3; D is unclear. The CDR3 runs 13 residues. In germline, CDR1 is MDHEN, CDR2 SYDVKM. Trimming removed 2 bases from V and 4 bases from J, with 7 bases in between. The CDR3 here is CASSLRMADTQYF. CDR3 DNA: TGTGCCAGCAGTTTACGGATGGCAGATACGCAGTATTTT.

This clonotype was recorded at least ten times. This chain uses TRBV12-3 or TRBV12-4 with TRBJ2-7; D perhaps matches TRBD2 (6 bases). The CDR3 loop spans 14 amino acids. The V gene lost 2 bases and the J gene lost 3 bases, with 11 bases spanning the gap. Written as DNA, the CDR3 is TGTGCCAGCAGTTTATCAGGAGGGCGCTACGAGCAGTACGTC. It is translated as CASSLSGGRYEQYV.

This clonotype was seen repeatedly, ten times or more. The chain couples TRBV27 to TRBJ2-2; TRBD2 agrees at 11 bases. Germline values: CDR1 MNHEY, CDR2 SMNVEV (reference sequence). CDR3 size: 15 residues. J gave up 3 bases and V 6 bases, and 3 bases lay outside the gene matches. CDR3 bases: TGTGCCAGCAGCTTAGCGGGAGGGTACACCGGGGAGCTGTTTTTT. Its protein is CASSLAGGYTGELFF.

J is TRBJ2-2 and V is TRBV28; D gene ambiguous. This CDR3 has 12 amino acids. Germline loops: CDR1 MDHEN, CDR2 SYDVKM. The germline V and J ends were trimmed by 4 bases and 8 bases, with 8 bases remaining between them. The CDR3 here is CASSSSRGELFF. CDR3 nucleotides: TGTGCCAGCAGTTCCTCTAGAGGGGAGCTGTTTTTT.

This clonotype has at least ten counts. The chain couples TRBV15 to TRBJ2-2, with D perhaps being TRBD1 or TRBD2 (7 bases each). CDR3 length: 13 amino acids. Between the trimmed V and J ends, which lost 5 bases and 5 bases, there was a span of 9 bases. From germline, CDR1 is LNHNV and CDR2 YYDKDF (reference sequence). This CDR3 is CATSQGGTGELFF. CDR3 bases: TGTGCCACCAGCCAGGGGGGGACCGGGGAGCTGTTTTTT. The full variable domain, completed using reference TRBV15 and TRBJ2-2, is DAMVIQNPRYQVTQFGKPVTLSCSQTLNHNVMYWYQQKSSQAPKLLFHYYDKDFNNEADTPDNFQSRRPNTSFCFLDIRSPGLGDTAMYLCATSQGGTGELFFGEGSRLTVL.

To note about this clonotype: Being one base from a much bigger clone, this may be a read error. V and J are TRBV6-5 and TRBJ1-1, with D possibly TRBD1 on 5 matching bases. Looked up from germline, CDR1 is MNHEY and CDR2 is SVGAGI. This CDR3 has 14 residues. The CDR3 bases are TGTGCCAGCAGTTACGGGGCCTTGAACACTGAAACTTTCTTT. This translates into CASSYGALNTETFF.

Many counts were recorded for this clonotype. The chain's CDR3 is CASSLDPSPNRGQFGYTF. CDR3 nucleotide sequence: TGCGCCAGCAGCTTGGACCCAAGCCCCAACAGGGGGCAGTTTGGCTACACCTTC. This chain uses TRBV5-1 with TRBJ1-2, with 9 bases fitting TRBD1. V shed 0 bases and J 7 bases; nucleotides not matched to a gene: 16. The germline V gene encodes CDR1 SGHRS and CDR2 YFSETQ. This CDR3 spans 18 amino acids.

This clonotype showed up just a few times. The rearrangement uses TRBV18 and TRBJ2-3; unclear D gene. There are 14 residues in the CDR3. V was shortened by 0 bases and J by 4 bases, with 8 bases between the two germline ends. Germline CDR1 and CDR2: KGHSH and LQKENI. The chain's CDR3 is CASSPPVRADTQYF. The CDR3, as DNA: TGTGCCAGCTCACCACCTGTCCGGGCAGATACGCAGTATTTT.

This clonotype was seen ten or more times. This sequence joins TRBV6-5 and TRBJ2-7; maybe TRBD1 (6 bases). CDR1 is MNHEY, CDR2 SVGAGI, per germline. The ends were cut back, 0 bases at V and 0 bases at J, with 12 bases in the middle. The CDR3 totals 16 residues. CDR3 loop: CASSYSHRAASYEQYF. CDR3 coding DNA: TGTGCCAGCAGTTACTCCCACAGGGCCGCCTCCTACGAGCAGTACTTC.

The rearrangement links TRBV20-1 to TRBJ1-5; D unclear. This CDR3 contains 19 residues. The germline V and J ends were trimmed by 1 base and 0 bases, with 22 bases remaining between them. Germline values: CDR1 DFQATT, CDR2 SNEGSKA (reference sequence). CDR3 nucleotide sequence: TGCAGTGCTAGAGTTCGCAAGGGAGAAGGTCCCGATAGCAATCAGCCCCAGCATTTT. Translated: CSARVRKGEGPDSNQPQHF.

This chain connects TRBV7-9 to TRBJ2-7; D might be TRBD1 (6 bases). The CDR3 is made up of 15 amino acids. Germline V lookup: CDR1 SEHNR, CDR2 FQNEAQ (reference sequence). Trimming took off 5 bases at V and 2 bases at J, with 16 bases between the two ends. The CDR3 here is CASSPGAGLTYEQYF. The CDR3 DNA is TGTGCCAGCAGCCCAGGGGCGGGCCTAACCTACGAGCAGTACTTC.

CDR3 in amino acids: CASSSNGLAGDEQYF. The CDR3, as DNA: TGTGCCAGCAGCTCCAACGGACTAGCGGGAGACGAGCAGTACTTC. The chain uses TRBV7-3 and TRBJ2-7; 13 bases line up with TRBD2. Trimming took 4 bases from V and 5 from J; bases not matched to a gene: 5. CDR3 length: 15 amino acids. Looked up from germline, CDR1 is SGHTA and CDR2 is FQGTGA.

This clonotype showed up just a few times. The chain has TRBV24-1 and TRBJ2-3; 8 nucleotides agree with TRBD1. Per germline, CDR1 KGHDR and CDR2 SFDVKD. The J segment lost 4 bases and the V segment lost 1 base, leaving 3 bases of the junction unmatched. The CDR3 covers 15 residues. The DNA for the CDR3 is TGTGCCACCAGTGATTTTGGACAGGGACCAGATACGCAGTATTTT. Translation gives CATSDFGQGPDTQYF.

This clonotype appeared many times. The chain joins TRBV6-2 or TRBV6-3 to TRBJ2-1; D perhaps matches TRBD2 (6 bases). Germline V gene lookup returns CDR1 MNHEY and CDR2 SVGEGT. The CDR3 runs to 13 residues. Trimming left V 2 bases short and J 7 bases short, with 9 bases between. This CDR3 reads CASSYMLANEQFF. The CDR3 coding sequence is TGTGCCAGCAGTTACATGCTAGCGAATGAGCAGTTCTTC.

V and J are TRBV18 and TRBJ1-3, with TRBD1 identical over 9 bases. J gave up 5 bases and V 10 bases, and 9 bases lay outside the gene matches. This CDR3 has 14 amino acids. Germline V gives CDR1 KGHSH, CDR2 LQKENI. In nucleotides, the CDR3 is TGTGCCATCCCGACCGGACAGGGGAGAAACACCATATATTTT. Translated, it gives CAIPTGQGRNTIYF.

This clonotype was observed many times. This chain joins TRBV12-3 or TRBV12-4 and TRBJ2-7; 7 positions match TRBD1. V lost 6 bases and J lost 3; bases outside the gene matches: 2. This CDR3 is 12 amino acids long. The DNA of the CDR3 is TGTGCCAGCAGCTCAGGGGGCTACGAGCAGTACGTC. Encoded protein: CASSSGGYEQYV.

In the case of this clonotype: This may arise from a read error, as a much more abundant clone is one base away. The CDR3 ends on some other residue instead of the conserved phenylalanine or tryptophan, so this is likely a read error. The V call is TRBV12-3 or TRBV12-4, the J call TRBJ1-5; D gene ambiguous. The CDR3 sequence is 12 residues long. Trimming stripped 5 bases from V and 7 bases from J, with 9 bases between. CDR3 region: CASSPEEQPQHY. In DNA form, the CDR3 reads TGTGCCAGCAGTCCGGAAGAGCAGCCCCAGCATTAT.

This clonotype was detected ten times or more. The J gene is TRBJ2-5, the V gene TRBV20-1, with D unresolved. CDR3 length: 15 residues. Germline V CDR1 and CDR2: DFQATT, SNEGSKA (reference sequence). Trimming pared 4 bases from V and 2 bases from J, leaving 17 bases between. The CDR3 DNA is TGCAGTGCTACAAATTCAAGAGGATATCAAGAGACCCAGTACTTC. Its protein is CSATNSRGYQETQYF.

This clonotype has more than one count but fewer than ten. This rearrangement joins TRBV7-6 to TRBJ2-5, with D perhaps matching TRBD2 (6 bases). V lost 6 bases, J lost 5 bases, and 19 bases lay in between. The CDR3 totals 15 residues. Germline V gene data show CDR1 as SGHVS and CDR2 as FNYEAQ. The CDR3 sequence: CASRNVGEARETQYF. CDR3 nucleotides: TGTGCCAGCAGAAACGTTGGGGAGGCCCGGGAGACCCAGTACTTC.

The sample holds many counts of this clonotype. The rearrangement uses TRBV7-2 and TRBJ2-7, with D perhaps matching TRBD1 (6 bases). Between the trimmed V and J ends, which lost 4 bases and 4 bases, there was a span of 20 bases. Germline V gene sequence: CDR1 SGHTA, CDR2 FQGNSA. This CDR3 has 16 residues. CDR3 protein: CASSSPRDNARYEQYF. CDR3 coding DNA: TGTGCCAGCAGCTCCCCCCGGGACAATGCCCGGTACGAGCAGTACTTC.

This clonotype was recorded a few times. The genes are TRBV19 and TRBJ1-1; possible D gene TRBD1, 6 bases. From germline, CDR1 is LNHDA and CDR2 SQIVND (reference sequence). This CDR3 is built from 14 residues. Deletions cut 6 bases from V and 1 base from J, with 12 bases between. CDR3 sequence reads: CASRDSGGNTEAFF. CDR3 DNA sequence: TGTGCCAGTAGGGACAGTGGGGGGAACACTGAAGCTTTCTTT.

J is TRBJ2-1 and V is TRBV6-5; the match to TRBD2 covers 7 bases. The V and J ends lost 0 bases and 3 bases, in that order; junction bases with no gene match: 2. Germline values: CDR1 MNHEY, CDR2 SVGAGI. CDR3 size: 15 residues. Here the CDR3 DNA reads TGTGCCAGCAGTTACTCCGCGGGGGACTACAATGAGCAGTTCTTC. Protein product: CASSYSAGDYNEQFF.

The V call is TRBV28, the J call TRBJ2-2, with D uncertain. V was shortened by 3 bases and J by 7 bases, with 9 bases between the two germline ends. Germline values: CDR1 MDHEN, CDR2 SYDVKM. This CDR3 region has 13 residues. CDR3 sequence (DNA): TGTGCCAGCAGTTTTGACATGATCGGGGAGCTGTTTTTT. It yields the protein CASSFDMIGELFF.